The next 32 T cell receptor beta chains were all read from a single sample in a study of radiotherapy plus CTLA-4 blockade in lung cancer. Only in-frame clones appear in the TCRdb table, and some are missing; sequencing was by immunoSEQ multiplex PCR. Of under 35,000 clones detected, roughly 71% appear once; the ten largest clones hold roughly 4.5%. The sequenced sample was peripheral blood, obtained from a patient treated with radiotherapy plus ipilimumab. Receptor source: a human donor with non-small cell lung cancer whose response to radiotherapy plus ipilimumab could not be evaluated.

J is TRBJ1-5 and V is TRBV9, with 12 bases fitting TRBD1. CDR1 and CDR2 from the germline V gene are SGDLS and YYNGEE. The CDR3 extends over 15 amino acids. The trim removed 4 bases at V and 4 bases at J, leaving 3 bases unmatched. CDR3 sequence: CASSTGQGANQPQHF. CDR3 DNA sequence: TGTGCCAGCAGCACGGGACAGGGGGCAAATCAGCCCCAGCATTTT.

The J gene is TRBJ2-6, the V gene TRBV27; 8 positions match TRBD1. Germline V CDR1 and CDR2: MNHEY, SMNVEV (reference sequence). Unmatched junction bases numbered 10, after V lost 8 bases and J lost 10 bases. CDR3 size: 14 residues. CDR3 sequence (DNA): TGTGCCAGCCGCGCTGGACAGGGCTCTAACGTCCTGACTTTC. Its translation: CASRAGQGSNVLTF.

The rearrangement uses TRBV7-2 and TRBJ2-3; 9 bases align to TRBD2. In germline, CDR1 is SGHTA, CDR2 FQGNSA. CDR3 length: 16 amino acids. V was pared by 5 bases and J by 4 bases, with 10 bases of the junction left unmatched. The CDR3 is CASSPGVAGGPDTQYF. CDR3 in DNA: TGTGCCAGCAGCCCCGGGGTGGCGGGAGGGCCAGATACGCAGTATTTT.

The CDR3 region is CASVPFGDQHNEQFF. In nucleotides, the CDR3 is TGTGCCAGCGTCCCCTTTGGAGACCAACATAATGAGCAGTTCTTC. V usage is TRBV25-1 and J usage is TRBJ2-1; D is undetermined. With 8 bases removed from V and 7 bases from J, the gap between germline ends came to 21 bases. The CDR3 consists of 15 residues. The germline gives CDR1 MGHDK, CDR2 SYGVNS.

This chain uses TRBV30 with TRBJ1-3; the D gene is possibly TRBD1 (5 bases). Germline CDR1 is GTSNPN and CDR2 is SVGIG (reference sequence). This CDR3 region has 13 residues. The chain's CDR3 is CAVGGTSGNTIYF. For the CDR3, the DNA is TGTGCAGTGGGGGGGACCTCTGGAAACACCATATATTTT. The variable domain in full, completed from reference TRBV30 and TRBJ1-3, reads SQTIHQWPATLVQPVGSPLSLECTVEGTSNPNLYWYRQAAGRGLQLLFYSVGIGQISSEVPQNLSASRPQDRQFILSSKKLLLSDSGFYLCAVGGTSGNTIYFGEGSWLTVV.

This chain links TRBV11-3 with TRBJ2-5; 8 nucleotides line up with TRBD2. Germline V gene sequence: CDR1 SGHNT, CDR2 YENEEA. The CDR3 loop spans 14 amino acids. The J segment lost 5 bases and the V segment lost 5 bases, leaving 7 bases of the junction unmatched. For the CDR3, the DNA is TGTGCCAGCAGCACAGGACTAGCCGCCGAGACCCAGTACTTC. Its protein product is CASSTGLAAETQYF.

The chain recombines TRBV5-6 with TRBJ1-1; a weak D match, TRBD1 (5 bases). Germline lookup yields CDR1 SGHDT and CDR2 YYEEEE. The ends were cut back, 5 bases at V and 7 bases at J, with 12 bases in the middle. This CDR3 is 12 amino acids long. The CDR3, as DNA: TGTGCCAGCAGGACAGAAAGGGGTGAAGCTTTCTTT. This codes for CASRTERGEAFF.

By frequency in the sample, this clone is medium-sized. The chain carries TRBV5-5 and TRBJ2-7, with 8 nucleotides matching TRBD1. The J segment lost 7 bases and the V segment lost 1 base, leaving 7 bases of the junction unmatched. The germline V gene encodes CDR1 SGHKS and CDR2 YYEKEE (reference sequence). This CDR3 is 14 amino acids long. CDR3 sequence reads: CASSLFQGAREQYF. CDR3 in DNA: TGTGCCAGCAGCTTGTTCCAGGGGGCAAGGGAGCAGTACTTC.

The sample holds a few counts of this clone. This chain uses TRBV5-5 with TRBJ2-5, with D unclear. TRBJ2-7 explains the end of the DNA better; the J call may be wrong. From germline, CDR1 is SGHKS and CDR2 YYEKEE (reference sequence). The CDR3 has 14 amino acids. This chain's CDR3 is CASSLVERSYEQYF. The CDR3, as DNA: TGTGCCAGCAGCTTGGTCGAGAGATCTTACGAGCAGTACTTC.

The table lists this clone with a count of one. CDR3 in DNA: TGTGCCAGCAGTATAGACAGGGGGGTGACCCAGTACTTC. Translated, it gives CASSIDRGVTQYF. The chain employs TRBV27 and TRBJ2-5, with TRBD1 matching 9 bases. The CDR3 covers 13 residues. Losses at the gene ends were 5 bases for V and 7 bases for J; bases not matched to a gene: 5. Germline V gene data show CDR1 as MNHEY and CDR2 as SMNVEV (reference sequence).

This chain joins TRBV5-4 and TRBJ1-2, with D maybe TRBD1 (6 bases). The germline V gene has CDR1 SGHNT and CDR2 YYREEE (reference sequence). V was pared by 1 base and J by 3 bases, with 13 bases between. The length of the CDR3 is 15 residues. This CDR3 reads CASSLRGGLDYGYTF. CDR3 DNA sequence: TGTGCCAGCAGCTTGCGCGGGGGGCTAGACTATGGCTACACCTTC. The variable domain in full, completed from reference TRBV5-4 and TRBJ1-2, reads ETGVTQSPTHLIKTRGQQVTLRCSSQSGHNTVSWYQQALGQGPQFIFQYYREEENGRGNFPPRFSGLQFPNYSSELNVNALELDDSALYLCASSLRGGLDYGYTFGSGTRLTVV.

The V call is TRBV28, the J call TRBJ2-6, with no clear D. The CDR3 is 19 amino acids. Germline loops: CDR1 MDHEN, CDR2 SYDVKM. V gave up 3 bases and J gave up 0 bases, with 18 bases separating them. The CDR3 sequence: CASSFVGRVGYSGANVLTF. CDR3 bases: TGTGCCAGCAGTTTTGTTGGGCGAGTGGGCTACTCTGGGGCCAACGTCCTGACTTTC.

As to this clone: The junction departs from germline at one end; a sequencing error may be responsible. V usage is TRBV4-3 and J usage is TRBJ2-2, with D uncertain. There are 19 residues in the CDR3. The germline V gene encodes CDR1 LGHNA and CDR2 YSLEER. CDR3 nucleotide sequence: TGCGCCAGCAACCAAGATATTTCCAACAGTTTTCAGAACACCGGGGAGCTGTTTTTT. Translating it yields CASNQDISNSFQNTGELFF.

The V gene is TRBV28, the J gene TRBJ1-3, with TRBD1 matching 9 bases. This CDR3 spans 16 amino acids. Germline trimming cut 6 bases from V and 7 bases from J; bases unmatched to any gene: 13. The germline CDR1 and CDR2 sequences are MDHEN and SYDVKM. In DNA form, the CDR3 reads TGTGCCAGCAGCTCTAGCGCGACAGGGGGTCGGAACACCATATATTTT. This gives the protein CASSSSATGGRNTIYF. Complete variable domain (other parts from reference TRBV28 and TRBJ1-3): DVKVTQSSRYLVKRTGEKVFLECVQDMDHENMFWYRQDPGLGLRLIYFSYDVKMKEKGDIPEGYSVSREKKERFSLILESASTNQTSMYLCASSSSATGGRNTIYFGEGSWLTVV.

V usage is TRBV25-1 and J usage is TRBJ2-5; 7 bases fit TRBD2. V lost 7 bases to trimming and J lost 4 bases; unmatched junction nucleotides: 9. Germline CDR1 is MGHDK and CDR2 is SYGVNS. This CDR3 is 14 amino acids long. Here the CDR3 reads CASTTTSSIETQYF. The CDR3 DNA sequence: TGTGCCAGCACCACGACTAGCTCCATAGAGACCCAGTACTTC. The full variable domain, in which reference TRBV25-1 and TRBJ2-5 provide the parts outside the CDR3, is EADIYQTPRYLVIGTGKKITLECSQTMGHDKMYWYQQDPGMELHLIHYSYGVNSTEKGDLSSESTVSRIRTEHFPLTLESARPSHTSQYLCASTTTSSIETQYFGPGTRLLVL.

The CDR3 protein is CASSFSGRNTGELFF. Written as DNA, the CDR3 is TGTGCCAGCAGTTTTAGCGGGAGGAACACCGGGGAGCTGTTTTTT. The rearrangement links TRBV6-1 to TRBJ2-2, with 9 positions matching TRBD2. The germline V gene has CDR1 MNHNS and CDR2 SASEGT. J lost 1 base, V lost 5 bases, and 2 bases had no gene match. This CDR3 is built from 15 residues.

The chain couples TRBV29-1 to TRBJ1-3; 9 bases agree with TRBD1. Germline V gene sequence: CDR1 SQVTM, CDR2 ANQGSEA. V dropped 6 bases and J dropped 2; count of bases not matched to a gene: 2. CDR3 length: 13 amino acids. CDR3 in DNA: TGCAGCGTAGGGGACAGGGCTGGAAACACCATATATTTT. Protein sequence: CSVGDRAGNTIYF.

The chain employs TRBV29-1 and TRBJ2-4, with 8 bases fitting TRBD1. The CDR3 consists of 13 residues. Germline trimming cut 7 bases from V and 9 bases from J; bases unmatched to any gene: 11. Per germline, CDR1 SQVTM and CDR2 ANQGSEA. This chain's CDR3 is CSARTGQGAIQYF. The CDR3 DNA reads as TGCAGCGCTCGGACAGGGCAAGGGGCCATTCAGTACTTC.

The rearrangement links TRBV9 to TRBJ2-2; 9 bases are shared with TRBD2. This CDR3 is built from 15 residues. V lost 7 bases to trimming and J lost 5 bases; unmatched junction nucleotides: 9. The germline CDR1 and CDR2 sequences are SGDLS and YYNGEE. CDR3 coding DNA: TGTGCCAGCTCTCGGACTAGCGTCGGGACCGGGGAGCTGTTTTTT. The encoded protein is CASSRTSVGTGELFF. Looking up the rest from reference TRBV9 and TRBJ2-2 gives the full variable domain: DSGVTQTPKHLITATGQRVTLRCSPRSGDLSVYWYQQSLDQGLQFLIQYYNGEERAKGNILERFSAQQFPDLHSELNLSSLELGDSALYFCASSRTSVGTGELFFGEGSRLTVL.

The chain recombines TRBV2 with TRBJ1-5; D is unclear. CDR1 and CDR2 from the germline V gene are SNHLY and FYNNEI. This CDR3 has 13 amino acids. V lost 3 bases, J lost 7 bases, and 10 bases lay in between. CDR3 bases: TGTGCCAGCAGTGAGGGCACTGGACAGCCCCAGCATTTT. It codes for CASSEGTGQPQHF.

The chain carries TRBV11-3 and TRBJ2-2; 8 bases are a match to TRBD2. This CDR3 is built from 17 residues. With 5 bases clipped from V and 0 bases from J, the junction kept 8 bases outside the gene matches. The germline gives CDR1 SGHNT, CDR2 YENEEA. CDR3 region: CASSGRLAGTNTGELFF. CDR3 nucleotides: TGTGCCAGCAGCGGGAGGCTAGCGGGCACGAACACCGGGGAGCTGTTTTTT.

The chain joins TRBV5-4 to TRBJ2-1; D call uncertain. Germline CDR1 and CDR2: SGHNT and YYREEE (reference sequence). V lost 4 bases and J 1 base, leaving 12 bases between the germline ends. The CDR3 has 15 amino acids. CDR3 amino acids: CASSPDWNSYNEQFF. DNA for the CDR3: TGTGCCAGCAGCCCTGACTGGAATTCCTACAATGAGCAGTTCTTC.

The DNA of the CDR3 is TGCAGTGCTAGAGACGGGAATACGCAGTATTTT. Translated, it gives CSARDGNTQYF. The chain recombines TRBV20-1 with TRBJ2-3; D may be TRBD2 (5 bases). The CDR3 covers 11 residues. Trimming pared 0 bases from V and 7 bases from J, leaving 5 bases between. Germline CDR1 reads DFQATT; CDR2 reads SNEGSKA (reference sequence).

This rearrangement joins TRBV7-8 to TRBJ2-7, with D possibly TRBD1 on 5 matching bases. Germline-derived CDR1 and CDR2 are SGHVS and FQNEAQ. The germline V and J ends were trimmed by 2 bases and 6 bases, with 20 bases remaining between them. The CDR3 spans 16 residues. CDR3 nucleotides: TGTGCCAGCAGCTTATTACCGGACAATTTCAGGCCCGAGCAGTACTTC. Its translation: CASSLLPDNFRPEQYF.

This chain uses TRBV30 with TRBJ1-1, with TRBD1 matching 9 bases. Germline V gene data show CDR1 as GTSNPN and CDR2 as SVGIG (reference sequence). This CDR3 is 13 amino acids long. V gave up 2 bases and J gave up 6 bases; unmatched junction bases: 4. The CDR3 sequence is CAWSPDRGAEAFF. The CDR3 coding sequence is TGTGCCTGGAGTCCGGACAGGGGTGCTGAAGCTTTCTTT. The entire variable domain, with the rest obtained from reference TRBV30 and TRBJ1-1, is as follows: SQTIHQWPATLVQPVGSPLSLECTVEGTSNPNLYWYRQAAGRGLQLLFYSVGIGQISSEVPQNLSASRPQDRQFILSSKKLLLSDSGFYLCAWSPDRGAEAFFGQGTRLTVV.

The chain has TRBV18 and TRBJ1-4; D gene ambiguous. The V and J ends lost 3 bases and 6 bases respectively, with 14 bases between them. Germline loops: CDR1 KGHSH, CDR2 LQKENI. This CDR3 is 15 amino acids long. CDR3 bases: TGTGCCAGCTCACCCCTTGCAACGAGTTATGAAAAACTGTTTTTT. Residues: CASSPLATSYEKLFF.

The CDR3 DNA sequence: TGTGCCAGTAGTGAAATGGGACAGGGCGGGACTGAAGCTTTCTTT. It encodes CASSEMGQGGTEAFF. The V gene is TRBV19, the J gene TRBJ1-1; 9 nucleotides agree with TRBD1. This CDR3 region has 15 residues. Trimming took 5 bases from V and 5 from J; bases not matched to a gene: 9. Looked up from germline, CDR1 is LNHDA and CDR2 is SQIVND (reference sequence).

This chain uses TRBV6-5 with TRBJ2-7; 7 nucleotides line up with TRBD2. This CDR3 has 14 amino acids. Per germline, CDR1 MNHEY and CDR2 SVGAGI. Trimming cost V 2 bases and J 6 bases; bases outside gene matches: 7. The CDR3 is CASSYGGRASEQYF. CDR3 in DNA: TGTGCCAGCAGTTACGGTGGGAGGGCAAGCGAGCAGTACTTC.

This clone has only a few counts. The J gene is TRBJ2-7, the V gene TRBV5-1; 8 bases line up with TRBD2. The CDR3 spans 16 residues. V shed 4 bases, J shed 5 bases, and the junction held 14 bases outside the gene matches. Germline loops: CDR1 SGHRS, CDR2 YFSETQ. This CDR3 is CASSQGVAGWGDEQYF. As DNA, the CDR3 is TGCGCCAGCAGCCAAGGGGTAGCGGGATGGGGGGACGAGCAGTACTTC.

The CDR3 region is CASSSDRGPRYGYTF. The CDR3, as DNA: TGTGCCAGCAGCTCGGACAGGGGGCCCCGCTATGGCTACACCTTC. The rearrangement uses TRBV7-2 and TRBJ1-2; TRBD1 agrees at 11 bases. The junction had 5 bases not matched to a gene; V was cut back by 4 bases and J by 4 bases. The CDR3 consists of 15 residues. The germline CDR1 and CDR2 sequences are SGHTA and FQGNSA. Drawing the rest from reference TRBV7-2 and TRBJ1-2, the complete variable domain is GAGVSQSPSNKVTEKGKDVELRCDPISGHTALYWYRQSLGQGLEFLIYFQGNSAPDKSGLPSDRFSAERTGGSVSTLTIQRTQQEDSAVYLCASSSDRGPRYGYTFGSGTRLTVV.

J is TRBJ1-2 and V is TRBV27, with 9 positions matching TRBD1. Germline CDR1 MNHEY, CDR2 SMNVEV (reference sequence). This CDR3 region has 14 residues. With 2 bases clipped from V and 6 bases from J, the junction kept 4 bases outside the gene matches. Here the CDR3 reads CASSLGDRVHGYTF. CDR3 DNA: TGTGCCAGCAGTTTAGGGGACAGGGTTCATGGCTACACCTTC.

The rearrangement joins TRBV9 to TRBJ2-7; TRBD1 aligns across 7 bases. J was trimmed by 0 bases and V by 8 bases; bases with no gene match: 8. Germline loops: CDR1 SGDLS, CDR2 YYNGEE. CDR3 length equals 14 residues. Written as DNA, the CDR3 is TGTGCCAGGGGCAGAGGGACAGCCTCCTACGAGCAGTACTTC. Its protein product is CARGRGTASYEQYF.